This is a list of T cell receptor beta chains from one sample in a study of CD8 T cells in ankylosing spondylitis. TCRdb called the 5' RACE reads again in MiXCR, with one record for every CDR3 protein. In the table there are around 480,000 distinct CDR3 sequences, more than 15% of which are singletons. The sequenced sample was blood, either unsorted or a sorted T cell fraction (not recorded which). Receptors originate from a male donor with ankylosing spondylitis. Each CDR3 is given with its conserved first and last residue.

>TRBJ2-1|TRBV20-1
CSAPGTAYNEQFF
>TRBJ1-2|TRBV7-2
CASSSGTGGPRLGGYTF
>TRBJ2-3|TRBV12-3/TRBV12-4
CASTLADTQYF
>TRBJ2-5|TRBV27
CASSLTLAGGPLYF
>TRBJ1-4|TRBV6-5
CASSYSRGVGEKLFF
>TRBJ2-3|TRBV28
CASLRTATTDTQYF
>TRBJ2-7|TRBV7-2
CASSLGGSLYEQYF
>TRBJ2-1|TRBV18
CASSQAGGSYNEQFF
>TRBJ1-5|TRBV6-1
CASRKDWLTDSNQPQHF
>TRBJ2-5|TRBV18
CASSPRGLAGPKETQYF
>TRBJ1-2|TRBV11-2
CASSLVDFAYGYTF
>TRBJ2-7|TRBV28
CASRSRKGNPYEQYF
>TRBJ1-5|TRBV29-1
CSVVQGSGSNQPQHF
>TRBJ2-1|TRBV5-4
CASSWRQGAVGDLYNEQFF
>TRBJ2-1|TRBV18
CASSPQGVSYNEQFF
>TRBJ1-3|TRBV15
CATSRDEWQTSGNTIYF
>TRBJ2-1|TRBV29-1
CSTWDGYNEQFF
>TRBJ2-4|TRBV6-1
CASSENRGQDLAKNIQYF
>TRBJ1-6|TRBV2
CASSEDRAVGSPLHF
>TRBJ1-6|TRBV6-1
CASRPGRTNNSPLHF
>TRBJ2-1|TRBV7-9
CASSLFGDDNEQFF
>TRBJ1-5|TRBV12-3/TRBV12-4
CASVGDVNGDQPQHF
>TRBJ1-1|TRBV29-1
CSVPQGQGIQFEAFF
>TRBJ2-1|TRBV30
CAWTGGGTRNEQFF
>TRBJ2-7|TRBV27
CASSLSSPSYEQYF
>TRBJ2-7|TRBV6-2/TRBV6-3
CASSYPVGTFIYEQYF
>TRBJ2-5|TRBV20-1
CSATSSGGVRETQYF
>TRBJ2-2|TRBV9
CASSVGPTSGVPANTGELFF
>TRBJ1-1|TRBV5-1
CASSNLGFLDTEAFF
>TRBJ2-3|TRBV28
CAAPPGTGTDTQYF
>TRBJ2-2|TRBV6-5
CASSYGLAGANTGELFF
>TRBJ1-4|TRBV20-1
CSARGPYRGTNEKLFF
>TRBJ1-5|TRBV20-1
CSASNSDYSNQPQHF
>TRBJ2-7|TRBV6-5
CASSYGVGSTYEQYF
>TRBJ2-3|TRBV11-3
CASSKQGPSTDTQYF
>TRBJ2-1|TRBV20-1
CSATLTSTNEQFF
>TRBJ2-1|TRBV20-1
CSARVTSGGPSYNEQFF
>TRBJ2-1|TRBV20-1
CSARDSGEQFF
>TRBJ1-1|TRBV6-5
CASSPTLGGAFF
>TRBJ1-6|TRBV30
CAWSVRRQGDSPLHF
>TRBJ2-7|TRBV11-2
CASSLNTGQIYEQYF
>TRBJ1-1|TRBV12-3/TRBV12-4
CASSYRQGDTEAFF
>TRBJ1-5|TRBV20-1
CSATPNIYSNQPQHF
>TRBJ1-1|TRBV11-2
CASTLVTEAFF
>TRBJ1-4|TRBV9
CASSVEGLPGEKLFF
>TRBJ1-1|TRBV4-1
CASSQVAGVGWGNTEAFF
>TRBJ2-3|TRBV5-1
CASSLEPSDTQYF
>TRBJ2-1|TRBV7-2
CASSLESGLGYEQFF